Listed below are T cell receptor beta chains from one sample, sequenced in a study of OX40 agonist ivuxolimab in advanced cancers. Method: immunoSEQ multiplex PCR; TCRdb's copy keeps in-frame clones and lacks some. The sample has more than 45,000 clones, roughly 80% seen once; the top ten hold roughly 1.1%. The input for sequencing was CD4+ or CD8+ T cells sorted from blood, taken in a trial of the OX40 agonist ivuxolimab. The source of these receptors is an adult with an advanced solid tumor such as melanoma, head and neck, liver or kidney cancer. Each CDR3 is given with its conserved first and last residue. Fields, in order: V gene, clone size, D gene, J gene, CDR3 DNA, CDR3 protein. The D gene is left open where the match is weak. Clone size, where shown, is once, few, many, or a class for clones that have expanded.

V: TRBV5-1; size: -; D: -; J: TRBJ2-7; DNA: TGCGCCAGCAGCTTGTTGACAAATTACGAGCAGTACTTC; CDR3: CASSLLTNYEQYF
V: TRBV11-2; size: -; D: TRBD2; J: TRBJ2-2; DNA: TGTGCCAGCAGCCGGACTAGCGGGGTCACCGGGGAGCTGTTTTTT; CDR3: CASSRTSGVTGELFF
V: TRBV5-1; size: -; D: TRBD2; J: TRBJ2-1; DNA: TGCGCCAGCAGCGAAACCGGGACTAGCGGGAGCGATGAGCAGTTCTTC; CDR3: CASSETGTSGSDEQFF
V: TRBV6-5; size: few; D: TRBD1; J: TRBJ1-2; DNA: TGTGCCAGCAGCCCCAGGACAGGGGCCAACTATGGCTACACCTTC; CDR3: CASSPRTGANYGYTF
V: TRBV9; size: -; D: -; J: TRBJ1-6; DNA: TGTGCCAGCAGCCCCTTGTCCGGTTTTGGCAATTCACCCCTCCACTTT; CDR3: CASSPLSGFGNSPLHF
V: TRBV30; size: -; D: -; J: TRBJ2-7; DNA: TGTGCCTGGAGTGTAGGTGGGACTGCTCAGTACTTC; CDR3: CAWSVGGTAQYF
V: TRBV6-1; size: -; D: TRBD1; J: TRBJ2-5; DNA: TGTGCCAGCAGGGACAGGGGGAGGGAGACCCAGTACTTC; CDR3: CASRDRGRETQYF
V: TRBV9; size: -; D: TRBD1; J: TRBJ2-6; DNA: TGTGCCAGCAGCGCCAGACAGGGGGCTGGGGCCAACGTCCTGACTTTC; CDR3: CASSARQGAGANVLTF
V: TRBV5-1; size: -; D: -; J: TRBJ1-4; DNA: TGCGCCAGCAACGTGGGGGAAGGTAATGAAAAACTGTTTTTT; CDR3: CASNVGEGNEKLFF
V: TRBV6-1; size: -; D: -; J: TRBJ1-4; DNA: TGTGCCAGCAGTCGACAGCGAGGTTTTGGGGAAAAACTGTTTTTT; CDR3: CASSRQRGFGEKLFF
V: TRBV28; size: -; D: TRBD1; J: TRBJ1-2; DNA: TGTGCCAGCAGTCTATTGACAGGGAACTATGGCTACACCTTC; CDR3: CASSLLTGNYGYTF
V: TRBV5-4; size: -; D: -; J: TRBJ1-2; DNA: TGTGCCAGCAGCTTCGTACAGGGCTCTGGCTACACCTTC; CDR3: CASSFVQGSGYTF
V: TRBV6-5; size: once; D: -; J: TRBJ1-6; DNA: TGTGCCAGCATTTCCGGGCAGGGCGGGAATTCACCCCTCCACTTT; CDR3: CASISGQGGNSPLHF
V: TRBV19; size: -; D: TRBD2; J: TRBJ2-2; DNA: TGTGCCAGTAACCACCGGCTAGCGGGTGCTTCCGAGGAGCTGTTTTTT; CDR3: CASNHRLAGASEELFF